The entry below gives a single T cell receptor beta chain sequence along with its context. Some clones are missing from TCRdb's copy, which holds only in-frame ones; the method was immunoSEQ multiplex PCR. The table has a few hundred thousand clones, approximately 85% seen once. This sample is part of a study of blood T cell repertoires in COVID-19. Study as a whole: Collection of acute and convalescent COVID-19 samples took place in the United States, Italy and Spain. Sources were T cells, B-cell-depleted T cells, or PBMCs; the material itself was cDNA or gDNA.

Seattle enrolled patients during active infection and tracked them longitudinally. The TCR originated in a human donor with COVID-19, enrolled during active disease. The donor label of this sample is uncertain. Sequencing input: peripheral blood.

Here the CDR3 reads CASSRDRRQANYGYTF. The CDR3 DNA is TGTGCCAGTAGTAGGGACAGGAGACAAGCTAACTATGGCTACACCTTC. The chain links TRBV19 to TRBJ1-2; 8 bases map to TRBD1. The trim removed 4 bases at V and 0 bases at J, leaving 7 bases unmatched. Per germline, CDR1 LNHDA and CDR2 SQIVND (reference sequence). The CDR3 totals 16 residues.